This T cell receptor beta chain was sequenced during a study of cytomegalovirus exposure and HLA in healthy donors. PCR employed 60 Vbeta and 13 Jbeta primers. TCRdb keeps only in-frame clones here, not all; method: immunoSEQ multiplex PCR. The repertoire has around 130,000 clones, 65% to 90% of them found once; the top ten carry around 3%. CDR1 is SGHNT and CDR2 is YYREEE in the germline V gene (reference sequence). The CDR3 totals 15 residues. Trimming removed 4 bases at V and 0 bases at J, with 14 bases between. The specimen was PBMCs. The receptor comes from a woman aged 18-29 years in good health and CMV-seropositive. This chain joins TRBV5-4 and TRBJ2-7; D gene ambiguous. The CDR3 sequence: CASSVPTESSYEQYF. The CDR3 DNA reads as TGTGCCAGCAGCGTCCCGACTGAGAGCTCCTACGAGCAGTACTTC.